One and the same sample provided the 32 T cell receptor beta chains below, sequenced in a study of blood T cell repertoires in COVID-19. The table came from immunoSEQ multiplex PCR; TCRdb's copy has only in-frame clones and leaves some out. The sample shows 200,000 to 250,000 clones, approximately 80% of them seen only once. Sequencing input: PBMCs or T cells enriched from blood (not recorded which). Receptor source: a woman aged 40 to 49 with acute COVID-19.

The chain links TRBV28 to TRBJ1-1; 7 bases match TRBD1. This CDR3 is 14 amino acids long. The J segment lost 0 bases and the V segment lost 6 bases, leaving 4 bases of the junction unmatched. Germline CDR1 MDHEN, CDR2 SYDVKM. This chain's CDR3 is CASSRGGMNTEAFF. DNA for the CDR3: TGTGCCAGCAGCCGAGGGGGCATGAACACTGAAGCTTTCTTT.

The rearrangement links TRBV28 to TRBJ2-1, with 8 bases matching TRBD1. Germline V gives CDR1 MDHEN, CDR2 SYDVKM. The CDR3 is 17 amino acids. J gave up 5 bases and V 3 bases, and 12 bases lay outside the gene matches. This CDR3 is CASSFLSGGLVDNEQFF. CDR3 DNA: TGTGCCAGCAGTTTCTTATCAGGGGGCCTCGTGGACAATGAGCAGTTCTTC. Full variable domain (remainder filled in from reference TRBV28 and TRBJ2-1): DVKVTQSSRYLVKRTGEKVFLECVQDMDHENMFWYRQDPGLGLRLIYFSYDVKMKEKGDIPEGYSVSREKKERFSLILESASTNQTSMYLCASSFLSGGLVDNEQFFGPGTRLTVL.

This clone was picked up a small number of times. The chain has TRBV7-2 and TRBJ1-1; D is unresolved. CDR3 length equals 13 residues. V was cut by 6 bases and J by 12 bases, with 20 bases left in between. Looked up from germline, CDR1 is SGHTA and CDR2 is FQGNSA. CDR3 sequence: CASRVGFERVTFF. The CDR3 nucleotides read TGTGCCAGCAGGGTTGGGTTTGAGAGGGTAACTTTCTTT.

The rearrangement links TRBV28 to TRBJ1-4, with 7 bases aligning to TRBD1. Trimming at V came to 6 bases and at J to 7 bases, leaving 5 bases not matched to a gene. CDR1 is MDHEN, CDR2 SYDVKM, per germline. CDR3 length equals 13 residues. CDR3 loop: CASSYGQAEKLFF. The DNA for the CDR3 is TGTGCCAGCAGCTATGGACAGGCTGAAAAACTGTTTTTT.

This clone was seen a single time. This chain links TRBV5-6 with TRBJ1-5; D is possibly TRBD1 (6 bases). V was shortened by 0 bases and J by 5 bases, with 9 bases between the two germline ends. Germline V gene lookup returns CDR1 SGHDT and CDR2 YYEEEE. This CDR3 region has 14 residues. The CDR3 protein is CASSLGRGYQPQHF. The DNA of the CDR3 is TGTGCCAGCAGCTTGGGCAGGGGCTATCAGCCCCAGCATTTT.

The CDR3 protein is CASSGDLGAYTEAFF. The CDR3 bases are TGTGCCAGCAGCGGAGACCTGGGGGCTTACACTGAAGCTTTCTTT. The genes are TRBV9 and TRBJ1-1, with TRBD1 as a possible D gene (6 bases). The germline V and J ends were trimmed by 3 bases and 3 bases, with 15 bases remaining between them. Germline V CDR1 and CDR2: SGDLS, YYNGEE. The CDR3 runs 15 residues. Full variable domain (missing parts from reference TRBV9 and TRBJ1-1): DSGVTQTPKHLITATGQRVTLRCSPRSGDLSVYWYQQSLDQGLQFLIQYYNGEERAKGNILERFSAQQFPDLHSELNLSSLELGDSALYFCASSGDLGAYTEAFFGQGTRLTVV.

The table lists this clone with a count of one. The chain combines TRBV28 with TRBJ1-1, with unresolved D. Trimming removed 1 base at V and 5 bases at J, with 5 bases between. The CDR3 totals 12 residues. Per germline, CDR1 MDHEN and CDR2 SYDVKM. The CDR3 reads CASSLFGTEAFF. DNA for the CDR3: TGTGCCAGCAGTTTATTCGGGACTGAAGCTTTCTTT.

This chain joins TRBV10-3 and TRBJ1-5; D is uncertain. CDR1 and CDR2 (germline): ENHRY, SYGVKD. Trimming cost V 2 bases and J 7 bases, with 6 bases left between them. This CDR3 comprises 12 residues. The CDR3 nucleotides read TGTGCCATCAGTGAGGGAGTACAGCCCCAGCATTTT. It encodes CAISEGVQPQHF.

This clone showed up just a few times. The rearrangement uses TRBV5-4 and TRBJ1-1; D not certain. Per the germline V gene, CDR1 is SGHNT and CDR2 is YYREEE (reference sequence). This CDR3 spans 14 amino acids. V was shortened by 0 bases and J by 2 bases, with 8 bases between the two germline ends. The CDR3 region is CASSLVGSNTEAFF. The CDR3 DNA sequence: TGTGCCAGCAGCTTGGTTGGCAGTAACACTGAAGCTTTCTTT.

The J gene is TRBJ1-2, the V gene TRBV24-1; the D gene is possibly TRBD1 (5 bases). This CDR3 region has 12 residues. Germline lookup yields CDR1 KGHDR and CDR2 SFDVKD. Trimming removed 4 bases from V and 6 bases from J, with 8 bases in between. Written as DNA, the CDR3 is TGTGCCACCAGTGAGCAGGGTAATGGCTACACCTTC. Its translation: CATSEQGNGYTF.

J is TRBJ2-1 and V is TRBV12-5; no reliable D call. This CDR3 region has 11 residues. Trimming cost V 3 bases and J 8 bases, with 5 bases left between them. Per the germline V gene, CDR1 is LGHNT and CDR2 is FRNRAP. DNA of the CDR3: TGTGCTAGTGGTTTTAGTGATGAGCAGTTCTTC. Protein: CASGFSDEQFF.

The chain links TRBV10-3 to TRBJ1-2; 10 bases are a match to TRBD1. Germline CDR1 is ENHRY and CDR2 is SYGVKD. This CDR3 has 14 residues. Germline trimming cut 9 bases from V and 2 bases from J; bases unmatched to any gene: 6. CDR3: CAISTGGANYGYTF. CDR3 DNA: TGTGCCATTTCGACAGGGGGCGCGAACTATGGCTACACCTTC.

V usage is TRBV27 and J usage is TRBJ2-3; possible D gene TRBD1, 5 bases. Trimming shortened V by 3 bases and J by 3 bases, and 7 bases separated the two germline ends. CDR1 MNHEY and CDR2 SMNVEV come from the germline V gene (reference sequence). CDR3 length equals 13 residues. The CDR3 region is CASSFRVTDTQYF. CDR3 sequence (DNA): TGTGCCAGCAGTTTCAGGGTTACAGATACGCAGTATTTT.

This clone has just a few counts. The chain couples TRBV6-1 to TRBJ2-7; weak D call: TRBD2 (6 bases). Germline V lookup: CDR1 MNHNS, CDR2 SASEGT. Trimming pared 4 bases from V and 6 bases from J, leaving 25 bases between. CDR3 length: 17 residues. In DNA form, the CDR3 reads TGTGCCAGCAGTGCTATCCTAGGAGGAGGGGCCCAGAGCGAGCAGTACTTC. Its protein product is CASSAILGGGAQSEQYF.

This clone was detected only a few times. The rearrangement joins TRBV24-1 to TRBJ1-5, with D perhaps TRBD1 (5 bases). The germline V gene has CDR1 KGHDR and CDR2 SFDVKD. Trimming pared 2 bases from V and 3 bases from J, leaving 10 bases between. The CDR3 spans 15 residues. The CDR3 DNA reads as TGTGCCACCAGTGATTCCAGGGTCCCCAATCAGCCCCAGCATTTT. This gives the protein CATSDSRVPNQPQHF.

The rearrangement joins TRBV29-1 to TRBJ2-1, with TRBD1 as a possible D gene (5 bases). The CDR3 length is 14 residues. The V end lost 2 bases, the J end lost 4 bases, and 12 bases lay between the germline ends. Germline CDR1 and CDR2: SQVTM and ANQGSEA. The CDR3 nucleotides read TGCAGCGTTGAAAGTCAGGGTTTTTACAATGAGCAGTTCTTC. Its protein is CSVESQGFYNEQFF.

The rearrangement links TRBV5-4 to TRBJ1-6; D unclear. V gave up 4 bases and J gave up 8 bases, with 10 bases separating them. Per germline, CDR1 SGHNT and CDR2 YYREEE (reference sequence). This CDR3 is built from 13 residues. CDR3 DNA: TGTGCCAGCAGCCAGTTAGCAGATTCACCCCTCCACTTT. It specifies CASSQLADSPLHF.

This chain connects TRBV30 to TRBJ2-7; a possible D gene is TRBD2 (5 bases). The V end lost 3 bases, the J end lost 2 bases, and 8 bases lay between the germline ends. This CDR3 comprises 12 residues. Germline assignment: CDR1 GTSNPN and CDR2 SVGIG (reference sequence). The CDR3 sequence: CAWSGVTYEQYF. The CDR3 DNA reads as TGTGCCTGGAGCGGGGTAACCTACGAGCAGTACTTC.

At least ten counts were recorded for this clone. The rearrangement joins TRBV28 to TRBJ2-1, with D tentatively TRBD2 (6 bases). Germline V gives CDR1 MDHEN, CDR2 SYDVKM. The CDR3 loop spans 16 amino acids. V lost 6 bases and J lost 3, with 18 bases in between. CDR3 residues: CASRGSGLTIYNEQFF. CDR3 nucleotide sequence: TGTGCCAGCAGAGGTTCCGGACTAACCATCTACAATGAGCAGTTCTTC.

This chain joins TRBV6-1 and TRBJ1-1; D is uncertain. The CDR3 extends over 13 amino acids. Germline CDR1 MNHNS, CDR2 SASEGT. V was clipped by 2 bases and J by 4 bases, with 8 bases between them. CDR3 sequence: CASSELAATEAFF. The CDR3 region has the DNA TGTGCCAGCAGTGAATTAGCCGCCACTGAAGCTTTCTTT.

This clone was picked up many times. This chain joins TRBV7-9 and TRBJ1-2, with TRBD1 matching over 7 bases. V trimming: 1 base; J trimming: 8 bases; junction bases outside the gene matches: 4. The germline CDR1 and CDR2 sequences are SEHNR and FQNEAQ (reference sequence). The CDR3 sequence is 13 residues long. In DNA form, the CDR3 reads TGTGCCAGCAGCTTAGAACAGGGGTTGGGCTACACCTTC. Translating gives CASSLEQGLGYTF.

The table lists this clone with a count of one. The chain joins TRBV5-6 to TRBJ2-4; D perhaps matches TRBD2 (7 bases). V lost 4 bases to trimming and J lost 3 bases, with 23 bases between them. CDR1 is SGHDT, CDR2 YYEEEE, per germline. The length of the CDR3 is 18 residues. The CDR3 loop reads CASSVVGEGDGRKNIQYF. In nucleotides, the CDR3 is TGTGCCAGCAGCGTTGTCGGGGAGGGGGATGGCCGCAAAAACATTCAGTACTTC.

The chain has TRBV6-9 and TRBJ1-2, with 9 bases fitting TRBD1. V shed 4 bases, J shed 4 bases, and the junction held 7 bases outside the gene matches. The CDR3 has 15 amino acids. Germline V lookup: CDR1 MNHGY, CDR2 SVAAGI. The CDR3: CASSLQGAYSYGYTF. The DNA for the CDR3 is TGTGCCAGCAGTTTACAGGGGGCGTACAGCTATGGCTACACCTTC.

The rearrangement joins TRBV3-1 (or the pseudogene TRBV3-2) to TRBJ2-4; D unresolved. The CDR3 contains 16 residues. Trimming stripped 0 bases from V and 9 bases from J, with 18 bases between. The germline gives CDR1 LGHDT, CDR2 YNNKEL (reference sequence). The CDR3 DNA reads TGTGCCAGCAGCCAAGATGGGCTTCCAGTGGCGAGCATTCAGTACTTC. It specifies CASSQDGLPVASIQYF.

This clone was picked up one time. The genes are TRBV9 and TRBJ1-1; D perhaps matches TRBD1 (6 bases). Germline V gene lookup returns CDR1 SGDLS and CDR2 YYNGEE. The CDR3 is 16 residues long. The ends were cut back, 4 bases at V and 0 bases at J, with 16 bases in the middle. The chain's CDR3 is CASSPREGQMNTEAFF. The CDR3 DNA is TGTGCCAGCAGCCCCCGGGAGGGACAAATGAACACTGAAGCTTTCTTT.

The chain links TRBV5-8 to TRBJ2-2, with TRBD1 matching over 7 bases. The CDR3 has 15 amino acids. The trim removed 4 bases at V and 5 bases at J, leaving 8 bases unmatched. In germline, CDR1 is SGHTS, CDR2 YDEGEE. CDR3 nucleotide sequence: TGTGCCAGCAGCCTAGGACAGGACAGGACCGGGGAGCTGTTTTTT. Its protein product is CASSLGQDRTGELFF.

The rearrangement links TRBV3-1 (or the pseudogene TRBV3-2) to TRBJ2-7; 10 bases align to TRBD2. After removal of 2 bases from V and 3 bases from J, the junction contained 4 bases not matched to a gene. In germline, CDR1 is LGHDT, CDR2 YNNKEL (reference sequence). The CDR3 length is 15 residues. The CDR3 DNA sequence: TGTGCCAGCAGCCAACTAGCGGGAGAAGGCTACGAGCAGTACTTC. Protein product: CASSQLAGEGYEQYF.

This chain connects TRBV5-1 to TRBJ1-1, with 7 bases lining up with TRBD1. This CDR3 comprises 13 residues. Looked up from germline, CDR1 is SGHRS and CDR2 is YFSETQ. Trimming cost V 4 bases and J 7 bases; bases outside gene matches: 7. CDR3 protein: CASSTGQDSEAFF. DNA for the CDR3: TGCGCCAGCAGCACCGGACAGGACAGTGAAGCTTTCTTT.

J is TRBJ2-3 and V is TRBV5-1; TRBD2 matches 7 bases. The J segment lost 6 bases and the V segment lost 2 bases, leaving 9 bases of the junction unmatched. The CDR3 is made up of 15 amino acids. Per germline, CDR1 SGHRS and CDR2 YFSETQ. For the CDR3, the DNA is TGCGCCAGCAGCTTTTGGGGAGGGCCCTCCGATACGCAGTATTTT. Translating it yields CASSFWGGPSDTQYF.

This clone has a single count. The chain uses TRBV28 and TRBJ1-6; D is possibly TRBD1 (6 bases). V was cut by 6 bases and J by 5 bases, with 8 bases left in between. This CDR3 spans 13 amino acids. Germline V CDR1 and CDR2: MDHEN, SYDVKM. CDR3: CASSRGNNSPLHF. CDR3 coding DNA: TGTGCCAGCAGCAGGGGTAATAATTCACCCCTCCACTTT.

The gene calls are TRBV5-1 and TRBJ1-4; D uncertain. Trimming pared 0 bases from V and 0 bases from J, leaving 9 bases between. Germline CDR1 SGHRS, CDR2 YFSETQ. CDR3 length: 16 residues. CDR3 in DNA: TGCGCCAGCAGCTTGGAAGGGAGACCAACTAATGAAAAACTGTTTTTT. Translation: CASSLEGRPTNEKLFF.

The chain joins TRBV11-1 to TRBJ2-7; 9 bases agree with TRBD1. The CDR3 sequence is 15 residues long. With V trimmed by 4 bases and J by 3 bases, 7 bases remained unmatched. Germline lookup yields CDR1 SGHAT and CDR2 FQDESV (reference sequence). In DNA, the CDR3 is TGTGCCAGCAGCTCCCGGGACAGGGTCCTCTACGAGCAGTACTTC. Protein: CASSSRDRVLYEQYF.